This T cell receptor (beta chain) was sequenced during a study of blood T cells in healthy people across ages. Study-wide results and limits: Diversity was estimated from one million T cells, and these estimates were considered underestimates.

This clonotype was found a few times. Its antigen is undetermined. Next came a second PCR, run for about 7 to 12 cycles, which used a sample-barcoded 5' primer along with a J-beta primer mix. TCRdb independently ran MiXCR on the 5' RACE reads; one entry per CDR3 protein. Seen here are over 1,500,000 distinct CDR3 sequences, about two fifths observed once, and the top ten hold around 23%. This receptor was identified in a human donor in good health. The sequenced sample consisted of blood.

The CDR3 nucleotides read TGTGCCAGCAGCGTAGAAAGCGGAGCGGGGACCACAGATACGCAGTATTTT. Amino acids: CASSVESGAGTTDTQYF. This sequence joins TRBV9 and TRBJ2-3; TRBD2 aligns across 7 bases. CDR3 length equals 17 residues. V lost 0 bases and J lost 2; bases outside the gene matches: 9. Germline assignment: CDR1 SGDLS and CDR2 YYNGEE.